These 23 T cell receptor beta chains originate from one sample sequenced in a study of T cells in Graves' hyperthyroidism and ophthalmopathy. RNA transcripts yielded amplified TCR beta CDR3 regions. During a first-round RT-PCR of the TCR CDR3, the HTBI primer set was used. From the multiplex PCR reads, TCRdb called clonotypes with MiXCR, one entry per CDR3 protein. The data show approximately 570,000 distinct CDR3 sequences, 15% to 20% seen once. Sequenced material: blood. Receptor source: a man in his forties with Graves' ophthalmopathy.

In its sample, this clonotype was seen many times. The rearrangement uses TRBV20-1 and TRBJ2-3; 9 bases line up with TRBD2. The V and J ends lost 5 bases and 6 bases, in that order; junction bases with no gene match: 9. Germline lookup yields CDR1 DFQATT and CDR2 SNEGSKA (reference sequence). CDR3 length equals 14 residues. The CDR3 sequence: CSASGTSRADTQYF. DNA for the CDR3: TGCAGTGCTTCCGGGACTAGCCGGGCGGATACGCAGTATTTT.

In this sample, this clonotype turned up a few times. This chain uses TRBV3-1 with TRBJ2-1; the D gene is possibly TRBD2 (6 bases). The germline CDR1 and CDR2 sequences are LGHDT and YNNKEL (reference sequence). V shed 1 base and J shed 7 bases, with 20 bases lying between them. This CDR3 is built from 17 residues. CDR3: CASSQVKTSWVLNEQFF. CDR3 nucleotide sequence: TGTGCCAGCAGCCAAGTAAAAACTAGCTGGGTTCTGAATGAGCAGTTCTTC.

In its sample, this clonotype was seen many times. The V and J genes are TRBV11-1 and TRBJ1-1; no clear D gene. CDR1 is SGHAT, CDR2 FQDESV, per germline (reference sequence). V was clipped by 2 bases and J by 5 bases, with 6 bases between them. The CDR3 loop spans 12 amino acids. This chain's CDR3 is CASSLSGTEAFF. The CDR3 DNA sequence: TGTGCCAGCAGCTTAAGTGGGACTGAAGCTTTCTTT.

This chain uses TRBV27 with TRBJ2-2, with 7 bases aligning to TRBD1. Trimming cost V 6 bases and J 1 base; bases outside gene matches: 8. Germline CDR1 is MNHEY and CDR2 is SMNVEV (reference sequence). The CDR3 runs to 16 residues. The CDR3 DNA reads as TGTGCCAGCAGGACCCGGGACAGCTGGAACACCGGGGAGCTGTTTTTT. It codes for CASRTRDSWNTGELFF.

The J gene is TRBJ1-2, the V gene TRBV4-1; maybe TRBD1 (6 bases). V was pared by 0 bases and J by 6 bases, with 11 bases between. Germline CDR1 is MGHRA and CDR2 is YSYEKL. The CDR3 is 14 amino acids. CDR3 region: CASSQDTGGDGYTF. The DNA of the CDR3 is TGCGCCAGCAGCCAAGATACCGGGGGCGATGGCTACACCTTC.

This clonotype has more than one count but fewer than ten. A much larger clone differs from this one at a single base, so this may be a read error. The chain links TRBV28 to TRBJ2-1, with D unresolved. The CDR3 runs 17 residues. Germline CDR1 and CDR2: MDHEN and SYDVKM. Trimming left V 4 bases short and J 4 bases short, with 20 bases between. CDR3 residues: CASSSSGRRLAYNEQFF. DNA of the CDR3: TGTGCCAGCAGTTCCTCAGGCCGCAGACTGGCTTACAATGAGCAGTTCTTC.

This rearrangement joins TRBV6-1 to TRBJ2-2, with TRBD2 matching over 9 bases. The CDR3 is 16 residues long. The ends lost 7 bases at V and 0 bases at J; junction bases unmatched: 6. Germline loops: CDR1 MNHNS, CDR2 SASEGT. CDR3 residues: CASTRLADSNTGELFF. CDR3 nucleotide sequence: TGTGCCAGCACCCGACTAGCGGATTCGAACACCGGGGAGCTGTTTTTT.

The CDR3 is CASSQVGQGSQPQHF. In DNA form, the CDR3 reads TGCGCCAGCAGCCAAGTTGGGCAGGGAAGTCAGCCCCAGCATTTT. The chain carries TRBV4-1 and TRBJ1-5, with TRBD1 as a possible D gene (5 bases). The V and J ends lost 1 base and 6 bases respectively, with 13 bases between them. The CDR3 runs to 15 residues. Germline CDR1 is MGHRA and CDR2 is YSYEKL.

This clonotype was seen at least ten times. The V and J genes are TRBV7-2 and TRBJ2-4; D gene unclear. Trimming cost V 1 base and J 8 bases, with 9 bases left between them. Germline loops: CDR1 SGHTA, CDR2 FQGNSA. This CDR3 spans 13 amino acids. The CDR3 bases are TGTGCCAGCAGCTTAGGTCCGGTAGACATTCAGTACTTC. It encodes CASSLGPVDIQYF.

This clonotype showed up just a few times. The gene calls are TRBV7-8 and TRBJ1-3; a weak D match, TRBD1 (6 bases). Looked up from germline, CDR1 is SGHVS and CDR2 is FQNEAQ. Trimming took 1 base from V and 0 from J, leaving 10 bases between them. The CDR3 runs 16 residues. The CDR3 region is CASSLGRTVSGNTIYF. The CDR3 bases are TGTGCCAGCAGCTTAGGGCGGACAGTCTCTGGAAACACCATATATTTT.

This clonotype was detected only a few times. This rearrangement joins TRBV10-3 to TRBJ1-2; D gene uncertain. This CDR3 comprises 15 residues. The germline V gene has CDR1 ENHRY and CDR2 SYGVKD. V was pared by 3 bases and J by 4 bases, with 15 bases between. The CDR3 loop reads CAISDTGSRLYGYTF. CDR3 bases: TGTGCCATCAGTGATACGGGGTCGCGGCTCTATGGCTACACCTTC.

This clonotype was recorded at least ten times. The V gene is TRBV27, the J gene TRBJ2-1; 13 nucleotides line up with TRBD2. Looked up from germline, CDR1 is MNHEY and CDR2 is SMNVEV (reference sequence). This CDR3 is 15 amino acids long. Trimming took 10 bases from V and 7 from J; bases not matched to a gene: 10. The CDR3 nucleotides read TGTGCCATCGCCTCCGGGACTAGCGGGAAGAATGAGCAGTTCTTC. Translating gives CAIASGTSGKNEQFF.

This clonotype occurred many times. In DNA, the CDR3 is TGTGCCAGCAGCTTGGTAAAGCGGGAGGGCTACAATGAGCAGTTCTTC. Translated: CASSLVKREGYNEQFF. The chain recombines TRBV5-6 with TRBJ2-1; TRBD2 matches at 10 bases. In germline, CDR1 is SGHDT, CDR2 YYEEEE. V was pared by 0 bases and J by 3 bases, with 3 bases of the junction left unmatched. The CDR3 is 16 amino acids.

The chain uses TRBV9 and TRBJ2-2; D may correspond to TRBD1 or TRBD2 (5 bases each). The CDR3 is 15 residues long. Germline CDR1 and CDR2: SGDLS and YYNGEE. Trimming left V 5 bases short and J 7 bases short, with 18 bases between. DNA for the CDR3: TGTGCCAGCAGTGCACCGGGACGCGAGATCGGGGAGCTGTTTTTT. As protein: CASSAPGREIGELFF. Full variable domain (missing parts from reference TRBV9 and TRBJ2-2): DSGVTQTPKHLITATGQRVTLRCSPRSGDLSVYWYQQSLDQGLQFLIQYYNGEERAKGNILERFSAQQFPDLHSELNLSSLELGDSALYFCASSAPGREIGELFFGEGSRLTVL.

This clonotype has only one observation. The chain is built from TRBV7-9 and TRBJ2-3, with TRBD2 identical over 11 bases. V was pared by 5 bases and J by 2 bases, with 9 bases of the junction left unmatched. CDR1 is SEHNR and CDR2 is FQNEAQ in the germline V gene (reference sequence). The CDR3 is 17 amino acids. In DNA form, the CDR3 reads TGTGCCAGCAGCCTAGAAAGACTAGCGGGAACCACAGATACGCAGTATTTT. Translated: CASSLERLAGTTDTQYF.

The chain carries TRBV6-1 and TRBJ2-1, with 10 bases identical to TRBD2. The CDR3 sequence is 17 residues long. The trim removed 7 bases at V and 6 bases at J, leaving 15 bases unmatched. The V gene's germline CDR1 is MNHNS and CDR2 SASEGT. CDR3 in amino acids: CASTRIPLAGLGNEQFF. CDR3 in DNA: TGTGCCAGCACCAGAATCCCACTAGCGGGGCTTGGCAATGAGCAGTTCTTC.

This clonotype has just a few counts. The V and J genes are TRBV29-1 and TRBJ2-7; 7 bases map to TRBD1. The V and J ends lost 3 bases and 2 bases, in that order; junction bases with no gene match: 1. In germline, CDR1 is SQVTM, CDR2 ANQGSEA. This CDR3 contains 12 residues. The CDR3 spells CSVEGQTYEQYF. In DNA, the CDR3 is TGCAGCGTTGAGGGACAGACCTACGAGCAGTACTTC.

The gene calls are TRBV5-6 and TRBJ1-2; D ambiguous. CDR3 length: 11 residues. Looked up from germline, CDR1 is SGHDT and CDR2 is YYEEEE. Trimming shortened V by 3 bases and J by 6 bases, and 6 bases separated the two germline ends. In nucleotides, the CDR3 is TGTGCCAGCAGCTCCAGCCATGGCTACACCTTC. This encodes CASSSSHGYTF.

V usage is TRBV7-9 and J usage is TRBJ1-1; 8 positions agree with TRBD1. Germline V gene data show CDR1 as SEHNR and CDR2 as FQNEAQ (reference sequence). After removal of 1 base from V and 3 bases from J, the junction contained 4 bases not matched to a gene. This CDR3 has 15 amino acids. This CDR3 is CASSLGTGYDTEAFF. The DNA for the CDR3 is TGTGCCAGCAGCTTAGGGACAGGGTACGACACTGAAGCTTTCTTT.

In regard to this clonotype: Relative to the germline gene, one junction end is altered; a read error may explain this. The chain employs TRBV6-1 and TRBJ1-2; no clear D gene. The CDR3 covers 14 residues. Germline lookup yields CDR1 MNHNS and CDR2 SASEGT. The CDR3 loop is CASSEVSVRYGYTF. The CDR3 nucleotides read TGTGCCAGCAGCGAAGTATCGGTCCGCTATGGCTACACCTTC.

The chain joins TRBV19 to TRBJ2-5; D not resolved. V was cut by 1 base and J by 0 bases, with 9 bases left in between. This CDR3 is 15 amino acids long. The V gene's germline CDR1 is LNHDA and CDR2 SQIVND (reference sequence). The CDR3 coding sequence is TGTGCCAGTAGTATAGGGGCCGGAAACCAAGAGACCCAGTACTTC. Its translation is CASSIGAGNQETQYF.

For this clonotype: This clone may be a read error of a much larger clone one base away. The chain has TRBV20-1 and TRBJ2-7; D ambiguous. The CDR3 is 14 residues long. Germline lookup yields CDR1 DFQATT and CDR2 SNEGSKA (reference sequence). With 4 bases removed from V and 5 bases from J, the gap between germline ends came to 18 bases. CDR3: CSATLGLGTHEQYF. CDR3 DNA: TGCAGTGCTACCCTGGGCCTGGGCACCCACGAGCAGTACTTC.

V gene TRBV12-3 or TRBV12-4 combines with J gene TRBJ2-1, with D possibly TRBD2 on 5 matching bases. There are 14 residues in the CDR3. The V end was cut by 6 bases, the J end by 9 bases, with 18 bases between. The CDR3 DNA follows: TGTGCCAGCAGCCTGAGAGAGGGCGACGGTGAGCAGTTCTTC. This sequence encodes CASSLREGDGEQFF.